The next 19 T cell receptor beta chains were all read from a single sample in a study of T cells in Graves' hyperthyroidism and ophthalmopathy (dated by TCRdb to the late 2010s). Library creation used multiplex PCR. Sequencing took place on an Illumina HiSeq 2000. Amplification of TCR beta CDR3 regions was carried out from RNA transcripts. A first-round RT-PCR of the TCR CDR3 used the HTBI primer set with the Qiagen OneStep RT-PCR kit. TCRdb reanalyzed the raw reads on its own, using fastp at Q25 for trimming and MiXCR for clone calling, and kept in-frame beta chains. Every distinct CDR3 protein forms one entry, paired with its most common genes and DNA. Present in this sample are over 250,000 distinct CDR3 sequences, more than 15% of which were seen just once. The biggest ten clones account for around 57% of the sample. Sequencing was done on a sample of blood. Receptors were obtained from a woman aged 55-70 years with Graves' ophthalmopathy.

This clonotype was observed many times. The V and J genes are TRBV6-1 and TRBJ1-5, with 8 bases aligning to TRBD1. The CDR3 has 16 amino acids. The V segment lost 5 bases and the J segment 4 bases; nucleotides outside the gene matches: 10. The germline CDR1 and CDR2 sequences are MNHNS and SASEGT. This chain's CDR3 is CASSYRDTGGNQPQHF. Here the CDR3 DNA reads TGTGCCAGCAGTTACAGGGACACAGGGGGGAATCAGCCCCAGCATTTT.

This clonotype was counted at least ten times. The chain is built from TRBV12-3 or TRBV12-4 and TRBJ1-2, with 10 bases matching TRBD1. CDR3 size: 13 residues. The V segment lost 5 bases and the J segment 7 bases; nucleotides outside the gene matches: 4. The CDR3 loop reads CASSIGTGAGYTF. The CDR3 nucleotides are TGTGCCAGCAGTATAGGGACAGGGGCTGGCTACACCTTC.

This chain joins TRBV7-2 and TRBJ2-1; unclear D gene. Germline values: CDR1 SGHTA, CDR2 FQGNSA. Trimming removed 5 bases at V and 6 bases at J, with 20 bases between. The CDR3 extends over 16 amino acids. CDR3 DNA sequence: TGTGCCAGCAGCCAAGATGGCCGGGCAGGTGGCAATGAGCAGTTCTTC. It encodes CASSQDGRAGGNEQFF.

In its sample, this clonotype was seen many times. J is TRBJ2-5 and V is TRBV20-1, with 9 positions matching TRBD1. There are 13 residues in the CDR3. The V gene's germline CDR1 is DFQATT and CDR2 SNEGSKA (reference sequence). The CDR3, as DNA: TGCAGCATGGCCGTCGGACAGGGGAGGGGAGAATACTTC. This gives the protein CSMAVGQGRGEYF.

This clonotype was counted at least ten times. The chain employs TRBV15 and TRBJ2-1, with 8 bases lining up with TRBD1. Germline V lookup: CDR1 LNHNV, CDR2 YYDKDF (reference sequence). This CDR3 is 16 amino acids long. Trimming at V came to 3 bases and at J to 7 bases, leaving 11 bases not matched to a gene. DNA for the CDR3: TGTGCCACCAGCAGGTCAGACAGGGGACAGCGGAATGAGCAGTTCTTC. This translates into CATSRSDRGQRNEQFF.

This clonotype was found a few times. The V and J genes are TRBV15 and TRBJ2-5; D might be TRBD1 (5 bases). V was pared by 0 bases and J by 5 bases, with 7 bases between. The germline CDR1 and CDR2 sequences are LNHNV and YYDKDF (reference sequence). This CDR3 contains 13 residues. Written as DNA, the CDR3 is TGTGCCACCAGCAGAGATAAGGGGGAGACCCAGTACTTC. Translated: CATSRDKGETQYF.

The sample holds a few counts of this clonotype. The V call is TRBV5-1, the J call TRBJ2-7, with unresolved D. V shed 1 base and J shed 1 base, with 18 bases lying between them. Germline-derived CDR1 and CDR2 are SGHRS and YFSETQ. The CDR3 contains 17 residues. CDR3 loop: CASSLMIDAGGSYEQYF. CDR3 sequence (DNA): TGCGCCAGCAGCTTGATGATTGATGCAGGCGGATCCTACGAGCAGTACTTC.

There are many counts of this clonotype. This chain links TRBV28 with TRBJ2-1; 7 positions agree with TRBD1. V lost 5 bases and J lost 6; bases outside the gene matches: 7. Germline V gene sequence: CDR1 MDHEN, CDR2 SYDVKM. The CDR3 extends over 14 amino acids. CDR3 bases: TGTGCCAGCAGTCCAGACAGGGAATCCAATGAGCAGTTCTTC. It yields the protein CASSPDRESNEQFF.

This clonotype was observed at least ten times. The CDR3 here is CASSPSGRETQYF. The CDR3 DNA reads as TGTGCCAGCAGCCCTAGTGGGCGGGAGACCCAGTACTTC. This chain uses TRBV7-8 with TRBJ2-5, with no clear D. Trimming took 5 bases from V and 5 from J, leaving 12 bases between them. The CDR3 is made up of 13 amino acids. Germline lookup yields CDR1 SGHVS and CDR2 FQNEAQ. Filled out from reference TRBV7-8 and TRBJ2-5, the complete variable domain reads GAGVSQSPRYKVAKRGQDVALRCDPISGHVSLFWYQQALGQGPEFLTYFQNEAQLDKSGLPSDRFFAERPEGSVSTLKIQRTQQEDSAVYLCASSPSGRETQYFGPGTRLLVL.

Many counts were recorded for this clonotype. The genes are TRBV3-1 and TRBJ1-4, with D hard to call. The CDR3 is made up of 15 amino acids. Germline assignment: CDR1 LGHDT and CDR2 YNNKEL (reference sequence). Deletions cut 5 bases from V and 2 bases from J, with 12 bases between. The CDR3 bases are TGTGCCAGCAGCTTCCGACCTGGGACTAATGAAAAACTGTTTTTT. This gives the protein CASSFRPGTNEKLFF.

This clonotype was detected only once. J is TRBJ1-5 and V is TRBV6-5; the match to TRBD1 covers 8 bases. Per germline, CDR1 MNHEY and CDR2 SVGAGI. The V gene end was trimmed by 8 bases and the J gene end by 9 bases; junction bases not matched to a gene: 15. This CDR3 is built from 15 residues. As DNA, the CDR3 is TGTGCCAGCGAGGCAGGGGGCCCCCAAGTGTCGCCCCAGCATTTT. It encodes CASEAGGPQVSPQHF.

This clonotype was recorded at least ten times. The chain employs TRBV5-1 and TRBJ1-5, with 7 positions matching TRBD1. CDR1 is SGHRS and CDR2 is YFSETQ in the germline V gene. The V segment lost 4 bases and the J segment 3 bases; nucleotides outside the gene matches: 13. The CDR3 consists of 17 residues. The CDR3 nucleotides are TGCGCCAGCAGCACAATGGTGGGACAGAGCTACAATCAGCCCCAGCATTTT. Amino acids: CASSTMVGQSYNQPQHF.

This clonotype showed up many times. For the CDR3, the DNA is TGTGCCAGCAAACAGCGGGGGGTCAACACCGGGGAGCTGTTTTTT. Amino acids: CASKQRGVNTGELFF. This chain connects TRBV12-3 or TRBV12-4 to TRBJ2-2; TRBD2 agrees at 9 bases. The CDR3 loop spans 15 amino acids. V shed 7 bases and J 2 bases; nucleotides not matched to a gene: 5.

The chain uses TRBV19 and TRBJ2-1; the D is unclear. This CDR3 comprises 13 residues. Looked up from germline, CDR1 is LNHDA and CDR2 is SQIVND (reference sequence). V shed 7 bases and J shed 3 bases, with 10 bases lying between them. The CDR3 DNA sequence: TGTGCCAGTAAGCAGCGAGGCTACAATGAGCAGTTCTTC. This codes for CASKQRGYNEQFF.

This clonotype was counted many times. The CDR3 reads CASRLLAGGVSYNEQFF. Here the CDR3 DNA reads TGTGCCAGCAGACTACTAGCGGGAGGGGTCTCCTACAATGAGCAGTTCTTC. V is TRBV28 and J is TRBJ2-1; 13 bases are a match to TRBD2. Germline values: CDR1 MDHEN, CDR2 SYDVKM. V dropped 6 bases and J dropped 0; count of bases not matched to a gene: 5. The CDR3 covers 17 residues.

This clonotype came up many times. V is TRBV7-2 and J is TRBJ2-1; 8 bases are a match to TRBD1. CDR3 length: 15 amino acids. The V segment lost 5 bases and the J segment 8 bases; nucleotides outside the gene matches: 11. Germline V gives CDR1 SGHTA, CDR2 FQGNSA. The CDR3: CASSHRTGTIDEQFF. The CDR3 region has the DNA TGTGCCAGCAGCCACCGGACAGGGACGATCGATGAGCAGTTCTTC.

This clonotype was detected many times. This sequence joins TRBV4-3 and TRBJ2-2, with 10 bases identical to TRBD2. The V and J ends lost 0 bases and 5 bases, in that order; junction bases with no gene match: 3. Germline V CDR1 and CDR2: LGHNA, YSLEER. The CDR3 is 16 amino acids. The CDR3 loop reads CASSQDPAGGTGELFF. CDR3 DNA sequence: TGCGCCAGCAGCCAAGATCCAGCGGGGGGGACCGGGGAGCTGTTTTTT.

The chain is built from TRBV6-2 or TRBV6-3 and TRBJ1-4; no reliable D call. The CDR3 sequence is 13 residues long. Germline V gene lookup returns CDR1 MNHEY and CDR2 SVGEGT. Trimming removed 3 bases at V and 12 bases at J, with 14 bases between. CDR3 in DNA: TGTGCCAGCAGTTATCGGACGACCGTAGAACTGTTTTTT. Protein: CASSYRTTVELFF.

This clonotype was seen at least ten times. The chain has TRBV5-1 and TRBJ2-3; D may match TRBD1 or TRBD2 (5 bases each). Germline V gives CDR1 SGHRS, CDR2 YFSETQ. V gave up 3 bases and J gave up 3 bases, with 14 bases separating them. CDR3 length: 15 amino acids. CDR3 nucleotide sequence: TGCGCCAGCAGCTATCACCAGGGAGCAACAGATACGCAGTATTTT. Protein product: CASSYHQGATDTQYF.